The rows below give T cell receptor beta chains drawn from one sample of a study of blood T cell repertoires in COVID-19. Clones were read by immunoSEQ multiplex PCR, and TCRdb kept only the in-frame ones, dropping some. This table has 250,000 to 300,000 clones, 70% to 90% appearing once. The sequenced sample was PBMCs or T cells enriched from blood (not recorded which). These receptors came from a woman between 45 and 60 years old who had recovered from COVID-19. Each CDR3 is given with its conserved first and last residue. D genes are given only for firm matches. A row's size may be missing; if present it is once, few, many or a size class.

V: TRBV7-2; D: -; J: TRBJ2-3; size: -; DNA: TGTGCCAGCAGCTTAGCTAAAACCACATTCCGGGAGATTGAAACGCAGTATTTT; CDR3: CASSLAKTTFREIETQYF
V: TRBV28; D: TRBD2; J: TRBJ2-1; size: -; DNA: TGTGCCAGCAGCCTTAGCCCCCGGTTTCTAGCGGGAGAATATGAGCAGTTCTTC; CDR3: CASSLSPRFLAGEYEQFF
V: TRBV27; D: TRBD2; J: TRBJ2-3; size: -; DNA: TGTGCCAGCAGTTTAGCGGGAGGGCCGCTGTATTTT; CDR3: CASSLAGGPLYF
V: TRBV3-1/TRBV3-2; D: TRBD1; J: TRBJ1-1; size: -; DNA: TGTGCCAGCAGCCAAGCCCGTGGCAGGGGGTTGGTTGAAGCTTTCTTT; CDR3: CASSQARGRGLVEAFF
V: TRBV5-8; D: TRBD2; J: TRBJ2-7; size: -; DNA: TGTGCCAGCAGCTTGGCGCCTAGCGGGCCCTACGAGCAGTACTTC; CDR3: CASSLAPSGPYEQYF
V: TRBV6-4; D: -; J: TRBJ2-1; size: -; DNA: TGTGCCAGCAGTACCGAAGACAACTCCTACAATGAGCAGTTCTTC; CDR3: CASSTEDNSYNEQFF
V: TRBV9; D: TRBD2; J: TRBJ2-2; size: few; DNA: TGTGCCAGCAGCGGAAGAGATCGACTAGCGGGAGACACCTGGGACACCGGGGAGCTGTTTTTT; CDR3: CASSGRDRLAGDTWDTGELFF
V: TRBV6-1; D: TRBD2; J: TRBJ2-7; size: once; DNA: TGTGCCAGCAGTGAAATGGCGGGAGTAGCCTACGAGCAGTACTTC; CDR3: CASSEMAGVAYEQYF
V: TRBV5-6; D: -; J: TRBJ2-1; size: -; DNA: TGTGCCAGCAGCACGCGATCCCTACAGGGCAATGAGCAGTTCTTC; CDR3: CASSTRSLQGNEQFF
V: TRBV19; D: TRBD2; J: TRBJ2-1; size: -; DNA: TGTGCCAGTAGTATCCCGGGACTAGTGTTTGAGCAGTTCTTC; CDR3: CASSIPGLVFEQFF
V: TRBV5-4; D: TRBD2; J: TRBJ2-5; size: -; DNA: TGTGCCAGCAGCGTGCAGGGAGGGAAGACCCAGTACTTC; CDR3: CASSVQGGKTQYF
V: TRBV5-1; D: TRBD1; J: TRBJ1-2; size: once; DNA: TGCGCCAGCAGCTTGGGACAGGGGAGTGGCTACACCTTC; CDR3: CASSLGQGSGYTF
V: TRBV4-1; D: TRBD1; J: TRBJ1-4; size: -; DNA: TGCGCCAGCAGCCGTACAGGGGATTGGGGTGAAAAACTGTTTTTT; CDR3: CASSRTGDWGEKLFF
V: TRBV27; D: -; J: TRBJ2-3; size: -; DNA: TGTGCCAGCAGTCAGACTATCGGAGCCGACTCGACAGATACGCAGTATTTT; CDR3: CASSQTIGADSTDTQYF